Following are 26 T cell receptor beta chains from one sample sequenced in a study of blood T cells in healthy people across ages. For the second PCR, which ran for about 6 to 11 cycles, a sample-barcoded 5' primer and a J-beta primer mix were used. TCRdb re-called the 5' RACE reads with MiXCR, one entry per CDR3 protein. Of around 1,500,000 distinct CDR3 sequences listed, roughly 30% are singletons. The sequenced material came from blood. The receptors shown here come from a woman aged 25 to 39 in good health.

The table lists this clonotype with a few counts. The J gene is TRBJ1-1, the V gene TRBV29-1; the D gene is possibly TRBD1 (6 bases). This CDR3 has 15 residues. Deletions cut 7 bases from V and 0 bases from J, with 18 bases between. Per the germline V gene, CDR1 is SQVTM and CDR2 is ANQGSEA. The CDR3 reads CSGGDGGVMNTEAFF. Here the CDR3 DNA reads TGCAGCGGAGGAGACGGGGGCGTGATGAACACTGAAGCTTTCTTT.

At least ten counts were recorded for this clonotype. The rearrangement uses TRBV29-1 and TRBJ2-7; 15 bases map to TRBD2. The ends lost 6 bases at V and 7 bases at J; junction bases unmatched: 7. Germline CDR1 is SQVTM and CDR2 is ANQGSEA. The CDR3 contains 14 residues. The CDR3 loop reads CSVVAGLAGGEQYF. The CDR3 DNA reads TGCAGCGTGGTTGCGGGACTAGCGGGAGGAGAGCAGTACTTC.

This chain connects TRBV24-1 to TRBJ2-2, with D perhaps assigned TRBD1 or TRBD2 (5 bases each). The CDR3 covers 16 residues. CDR1 is KGHDR and CDR2 is SFDVKD in the germline V gene. Trimming took 3 bases from V and 2 from J, leaving 12 bases between them. The CDR3 DNA sequence: TGTGCCACCAGTGATCCAACGGGGCGCAACACCGGGGAGCTGTTTTTT. Translated, it gives CATSDPTGRNTGELFF.

This clonotype was detected only a few times. This rearrangement joins TRBV12-3 or TRBV12-4 to TRBJ2-7, with D perhaps given as TRBD1 or TRBD2 (5 bases each). This CDR3 spans 14 amino acids. With 5 bases removed from V and 2 bases from J, the gap between germline ends came to 13 bases. CDR3 protein: CASSPTGTPYEQYF. CDR3 DNA: TGTGCCAGCAGTCCCACGGGGACGCCCTACGAGCAGTACTTC.

There are a few counts of this clonotype. V and J are TRBV12-3 or TRBV12-4 and TRBJ1-1; D gene unclear. The CDR3 is 14 amino acids. The ends were cut back, 3 bases at V and 1 base at J, with 9 bases in the middle. CDR3 coding DNA: TGTGCCAGCAGTTTTCAGGTGGGGAACACTGAAGCTTTCTTT. Amino acid sequence: CASSFQVGNTEAFF.

This clonotype was observed a few times. J is TRBJ1-1 and V is TRBV20-1; 7 bases line up with TRBD1. J gave up 0 bases and V 6 bases, and 1 base lay outside the gene matches. Germline CDR1 DFQATT, CDR2 SNEGSKA (reference sequence). The CDR3 is made up of 12 amino acids. The CDR3 here is CSADRLNTEAFF. Written as DNA, the CDR3 is TGCAGTGCGGACAGGTTGAACACTGAAGCTTTCTTT.

Many counts were recorded for this clonotype. J is TRBJ2-1 and V is TRBV5-1; TRBD2 matches at 9 bases. This CDR3 contains 16 residues. Trimming removed 2 bases from V and 0 bases from J; junction bases left unmatched: 3. Germline lookup yields CDR1 SGHRS and CDR2 YFSETQ. This CDR3 reads CASSFLAGSSYNEQFF. CDR3 DNA: TGCGCCAGCAGCTTCCTAGCGGGGAGCTCCTACAATGAGCAGTTCTTC.

This clonotype was counted at least ten times. This rearrangement joins TRBV5-1 to TRBJ2-7; no definite D call. Germline loops: CDR1 SGHRS, CDR2 YFSETQ. The germline V and J ends were trimmed by 0 bases and 6 bases, with 13 bases remaining between them. The CDR3 is made up of 14 amino acids. CDR3 sequence reads: CASSLVGYRTEQYF. In DNA form, the CDR3 reads TGCGCCAGCAGCTTGGTAGGGTATCGAACCGAGCAGTACTTC.

This clonotype was counted between two and nine times. The V call is TRBV20-1, the J call TRBJ1-2; 10 positions match TRBD1. The length of the CDR3 is 15 residues. V dropped 3 bases and J dropped 3; count of bases not matched to a gene: 7. Germline CDR1 reads DFQATT; CDR2 reads SNEGSKA (reference sequence). CDR3 sequence (DNA): TGCAGTGCTAGTAGGGGACAGGGGAGGGACTATGGCTACACCTTC. Its translation is CSASRGQGRDYGYTF.

This chain uses TRBV14 with TRBJ1-2, with D uncertain. CDR3 size: 15 residues. Trimming shortened V by 2 bases and J by 1 base, and 11 bases separated the two germline ends. Germline V gene sequence: CDR1 SGHDN, CDR2 FVKESK. DNA for the CDR3: TGTGCCAGCAGCCAACCCTTCCCTCGTAACTATGGCTACACCTTC. Its protein is CASSQPFPRNYGYTF.

The gene calls are TRBV5-1 and TRBJ2-1, with D unclear. Germline CDR1 reads SGHRS; CDR2 reads YFSETQ. V was trimmed by 2 bases and J by 3 bases, leaving 12 bases between them. This CDR3 is 15 amino acids long. The DNA for the CDR3 is TGCGCCAGCAGCTTCACAGCGAAATTCTACAATGAGCAGTTCTTC. Its protein product is CASSFTAKFYNEQFF.

The count of this clonotype is one. This chain links TRBV2 with TRBJ1-2; D not certain. The CDR3 has 13 residues. The ends were cut back, 0 bases at V and 3 bases at J, with 5 bases in the middle. Germline CDR1 is SNHLY and CDR2 is FYNNEI. The CDR3 reads CASSEAGYYGYTF. In DNA, the CDR3 is TGTGCCAGCAGTGAAGCAGGGTACTATGGCTACACCTTC. Combining the CDR3 with reference TRBV2 and TRBJ1-2 gives the whole variable domain EPEVTQTPSHQVTQMGQEVILRCVPISNHLYFYWYRQILGQKVEFLVSFYNNEISEKSEIFDDQFSVERPDGSNFTLKIRSTKLEDSAMYFCASSEAGYYGYTFGSGTRLTVV.

This clonotype was counted many times. CDR3 protein: CASSLPGLVGYNEQFF. The CDR3 DNA follows: TGTGCCAGCAGTTTGCCGGGACTAGTGGGCTACAATGAGCAGTTCTTC. This rearrangement joins TRBV12-3 or TRBV12-4 to TRBJ2-1; 8 nucleotides line up with TRBD2. Unmatched junction bases numbered 7, after V lost 3 bases and J lost 3 bases. This CDR3 region has 16 residues.

A remark on this clonotype: A junction boundary mismatches the germline segment, possibly from a read error. The chain employs TRBV6-2 or TRBV6-3 and TRBJ1-2; D is ambiguous. From germline, CDR1 is MNHEY and CDR2 SVGEGT. The CDR3 is 12 residues long. CDR3 in DNA: TGTGCCAGCAATTACTCGACCACTAGCTACACCTTC. Protein: CASNYSTTSYTF.

This clonotype appeared a few times. This rearrangement joins TRBV5-5 to TRBJ2-2, with D possibly TRBD2 on 6 matching bases. Germline CDR1 reads SGHKS; CDR2 reads YYEKEE (reference sequence). The CDR3 spans 15 residues. V dropped 8 bases and J dropped 6 bases, with 20 bases sitting between them. As DNA, the CDR3 is TGTGCCAGTAGCCCGGGACTGTCCTGGCCCGGGGAGCTGTTTTTT. Encoded protein: CASSPGLSWPGELFF.

This clonotype was observed at least ten times. The chain joins TRBV7-3 to TRBJ2-3; D tentatively reads TRBD1 or TRBD2 (5 bases each). The V end lost 4 bases, the J end lost 1 base, and 12 bases lay between the germline ends. Germline loops: CDR1 SGHTA, CDR2 FQGTGA. This CDR3 contains 15 residues. CDR3 residues: CASSSSGGGTDTQYF. The CDR3 DNA reads as TGTGCCAGCAGCTCCTCTGGGGGTGGCACAGATACGCAGTATTTT.

V gene TRBV5-5 combines with J gene TRBJ2-7; 7 bases align to TRBD2. Germline lookup yields CDR1 SGHKS and CDR2 YYEKEE (reference sequence). There are 14 residues in the CDR3. Losses at the gene ends were 3 bases for V and 2 bases for J; bases not matched to a gene: 5. DNA of the CDR3: TGTGCCAGCAGCTGGGCCGGGGGGACCTACGAGCAGTACTTC. This codes for CASSWAGGTYEQYF.

This clonotype was seen at least ten times. The chain has TRBV10-3 and TRBJ2-1; D unclear. Germline-derived CDR1 and CDR2 are ENHRY and SYGVKD. The CDR3 extends over 13 amino acids. The V end lost 2 bases, the J end lost 4 bases, and 6 bases lay between the germline ends. CDR3 region: CAISEAQYNEQFF. The CDR3 DNA is TGTGCCATCAGTGAGGCTCAATACAATGAGCAGTTCTTC.

The chain couples TRBV7-6 to TRBJ2-3; D not resolved. The CDR3 is 15 residues long. V was trimmed by 1 base and J by 2 bases, leaving 10 bases between them. Germline CDR1 SGHVS, CDR2 FNYEAQ. CDR3 DNA: TGTGCCAGCAGCTTAGTCGTCCAAGCCACAGATACGCAGTATTTT. It specifies CASSLVVQATDTQYF.

The J gene is TRBJ1-4, the V gene TRBV15; D not certain. The CDR3 loop spans 14 amino acids. The V gene lost 1 base and the J gene lost 7 bases, with 10 bases spanning the gap. Germline CDR1 and CDR2: LNHNV and YYDKDF (reference sequence). The CDR3 DNA follows: TGTGCCACCAGCAGAGTTTTAGGGAGTGAAAAACTGTTTTTT. Amino acids: CATSRVLGSEKLFF.

This clonotype was counted a single time. The chain has TRBV3-1 and TRBJ2-1, with 7 bases aligning to TRBD2. The CDR3 has 14 amino acids. Per the germline V gene, CDR1 is LGHDT and CDR2 is YNNKEL (reference sequence). The V segment lost 5 bases and the J segment 5 bases; nucleotides outside the gene matches: 6. The CDR3 loop is CASSRGTINNEQFF. DNA of the CDR3: TGTGCCAGCAGCAGAGGGACTATAAACAATGAGCAGTTCTTC.

This clonotype was observed a handful of times. The chain joins TRBV28 to TRBJ2-5; D may match TRBD1 or TRBD2 (5 bases each). This CDR3 is 16 amino acids long. The germline CDR1 and CDR2 sequences are MDHEN and SYDVKM. Trimming removed 2 bases from V and 4 bases from J, with 17 bases in between. The CDR3 reads CASSLPSGQGVETQYF. The CDR3 nucleotides read TGTGCCAGCAGTTTACCCAGCGGCCAGGGAGTAGAGACCCAGTACTTC.

This chain links TRBV6-6 with TRBJ2-3; D is possibly TRBD1 (5 bases). CDR3 length: 17 residues. V lost 2 bases and J 4 bases, leaving 19 bases between the germline ends. CDR1 and CDR2 (germline): MNHNY, SVGAGI (reference sequence). The CDR3 loop is CASSYGARAGYPDTQYF. CDR3 nucleotide sequence: TGTGCCAGCAGTTACGGGGCCCGGGCAGGTTATCCAGATACGCAGTATTTT.

A few counts support this clonotype. The chain combines TRBV4-3 with TRBJ2-1; TRBD2 matches at 8 bases. This CDR3 comprises 14 residues. Germline assignment: CDR1 LGHNA and CDR2 YSLEER. The J segment lost 8 bases and the V segment lost 4 bases, leaving 7 bases of the junction unmatched. CDR3 amino acids: CASSPGTRSYEQFF. The DNA of the CDR3 is TGCGCCAGCAGCCCAGGGACTAGATCCTATGAGCAGTTCTTC.

The table lists this clonotype with a few counts. The CDR3 DNA is TGCGCCAGCAGCCAAGGGCGACTTGGGGCAGATACGCAGTATTTT. Its protein is CASSQGRLGADTQYF. The rearrangement uses TRBV4-3 and TRBJ2-3; D not certain. The CDR3 loop spans 15 amino acids. From germline, CDR1 is LGHNA and CDR2 YSLEER. Deletions cut 1 base from V and 4 bases from J, with 12 bases between.

This clonotype has a count of ten or more. J is TRBJ2-7 and V is TRBV5-1, with D perhaps TRBD1 or TRBD2 (5 bases each). V gave up 0 bases and J gave up 3 bases, with 10 bases separating them. Germline V gene sequence: CDR1 SGHRS, CDR2 YFSETQ. The CDR3 consists of 14 residues. CDR3 DNA: TGCGCCAGCAGCTTGGGACGGGACCACTACGAGCAGTACTTC. This codes for CASSLGRDHYEQYF.